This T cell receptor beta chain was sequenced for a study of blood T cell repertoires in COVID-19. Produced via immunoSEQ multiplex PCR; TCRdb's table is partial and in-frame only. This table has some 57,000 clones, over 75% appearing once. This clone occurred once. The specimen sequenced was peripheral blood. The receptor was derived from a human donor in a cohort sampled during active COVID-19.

The CDR3 nucleotides read TGTGCCAGTCGTCCTAGCGGGAGGGAAGCAGATACGCAGTATTTT. It specifies CASRPSGREADTQYF. V usage is TRBV19 and J usage is TRBJ2-3; 12 bases align to TRBD2. This CDR3 has 15 residues. The germline V gene encodes CDR1 LNHDA and CDR2 SQIVND (reference sequence). The ends lost 8 bases at V and 4 bases at J; junction bases unmatched: 7.